Shown below are 13 T cell receptor beta chains from a single sample sequenced in a study of T cells after yellow fever vaccination. TCRdb analysed the 5' RACE reads with MiXCR anew, one entry per CDR3 protein. This table holds 300,000 or so distinct CDR3 sequences, around 6.8% found once. The specimen was PBMCs, collected 45 days after the first yellow fever vaccination. The receptors derive from a man younger than 30 who received the YFV17D yellow fever vaccine.

The CDR3 sequence is CASSLFVGPEGETQYF. The CDR3 DNA reads as TGTGCCAGCAGCCTATTTGTGGGCCCTGAGGGAGAGACCCAGTACTTC. V and J are TRBV7-6 and TRBJ2-5; D possibly corresponds to TRBD2 (5 bases). Germline V gene lookup returns CDR1 SGHVS and CDR2 FNYEAQ. The CDR3 consists of 16 residues. V was shortened by 5 bases and J by 4 bases, with 20 bases between the two germline ends.

V is TRBV6-5 and J is TRBJ1-2; 11 nucleotides line up with TRBD1. CDR3 length: 14 residues. V lost 4 bases to trimming and J lost 9 bases; unmatched junction nucleotides: 7. Germline V lookup: CDR1 MNHEY, CDR2 SVGAGI. The CDR3 loop reads CASSSWTGGARYTF. The CDR3 DNA sequence: TGTGCCAGCAGTTCGTGGACAGGGGGCGCCCGCTACACCTTC.

This clonotype has only a few counts. The genes are TRBV4-3 and TRBJ2-3; 9 nucleotides agree with TRBD1. The germline V gene has CDR1 LGHNA and CDR2 YSLEER. V lost 0 bases, J lost 0 bases, and 13 bases stayed unmatched. This CDR3 contains 20 residues. As DNA, the CDR3 is TGCGCCAGCAGCCAAGACGGGGTTGGGACAGGGAGGACTAGCACAGATACGCAGTATTTT. Its protein product is CASSQDGVGTGRTSTDTQYF.

This clonotype occurred a few times. V is TRBV3-1 and J is TRBJ2-1, with D hard to call. The V end was cut by 3 bases, the J end by 7 bases, with 7 bases between. Germline CDR1 and CDR2: LGHDT and YNNKEL (reference sequence). The CDR3 loop spans 12 amino acids. The CDR3: CASSQIVNEQFF. The CDR3 DNA follows: TGTGCCAGCAGCCAGATCGTAAATGAGCAGTTCTTC.

This clonotype was observed many times. This sequence joins TRBV12-3 or TRBV12-4 and TRBJ1-2, with D perhaps matching TRBD1 (6 bases). Trimming removed 6 bases from V and 1 base from J, with 15 bases in between. The CDR3 covers 15 residues. The CDR3 nucleotides are TGTGCCAGCAGCAGTCGGGGGGCGCATAACTATGGCTACACCTTC. This encodes CASSSRGAHNYGYTF.

The genes are TRBV30 and TRBJ1-5; D may be TRBD1 (5 bases). V was shortened by 2 bases and J by 3 bases, with 8 bases between the two germline ends. The CDR3 consists of 13 residues. Germline V lookup: CDR1 GTSNPN, CDR2 SVGIG (reference sequence). CDR3 loop: CAWSQGINQPQHF. CDR3 sequence (DNA): TGTGCCTGGAGTCAGGGAATCAATCAGCCCCAGCATTTT.

At least ten counts were recorded for this clonotype. The chain recombines TRBV28 with TRBJ2-1; 9 positions match TRBD2. The ends lost 2 bases at V and 5 bases at J; junction bases unmatched: 10. CDR3 length equals 17 residues. Looked up from germline, CDR1 is MDHEN and CDR2 is SYDVKM. The CDR3 region is CASSLERGAPFNNEQFF. CDR3 in DNA: TGTGCCAGCAGTTTAGAGCGGGGGGCTCCCTTCAACAATGAGCAGTTCTTC.

This sequence joins TRBV4-1 and TRBJ2-1; D possibly corresponds to TRBD2 (6 bases). The germline V and J ends were trimmed by 0 bases and 6 bases, with 18 bases remaining between them. Germline CDR1 is MGHRA and CDR2 is YSYEKL. This CDR3 has 17 residues. This CDR3 reads CASSQEPRELAGNEQFF. CDR3 bases: TGCGCCAGCAGCCAAGAACCCCGGGAACTAGCAGGCAATGAGCAGTTCTTC.

The chain is built from TRBV12-3 or TRBV12-4 and TRBJ1-5; 9 bases align to TRBD1. V gave up 6 bases and J gave up 2 bases; unmatched junction bases: 5. The CDR3 covers 15 residues. The CDR3 spells CASRSRDRGNQPQHF. The CDR3 coding sequence is TGTGCCAGCAGGAGCCGGGACAGGGGCAATCAGCCCCAGCATTTT.

At least ten counts were recorded for this clonotype. The CDR3 DNA follows: TGTGCCAGCAGCTTAGCGGACTATGGCTACACCTTC. Residues: CASSLADYGYTF. V and J are TRBV7-9 and TRBJ1-2; no reliable D call. The CDR3 is 12 residues long. The germline gives CDR1 SEHNR, CDR2 FQNEAQ (reference sequence). Trimming removed 0 bases at V and 3 bases at J, with 2 bases between.

Ten or more counts support this clonotype. The CDR3 sequence: CASSEKKGGGLTKNIQYF. Here the CDR3 DNA reads TGTGCCAGCAGTGAAAAGAAGGGGGGAGGATTGACCAAAAACATTCAGTACTTC. V is TRBV6-1 and J is TRBJ2-4; D could derive from TRBD1 or TRBD2 (6 bases each). Germline values: CDR1 MNHNS, CDR2 SASEGT. This CDR3 has 18 amino acids. V was shortened by 2 bases and J by 2 bases, with 19 bases between the two germline ends.

For this clonotype: Since no conserved phenylalanine or tryptophan closes the CDR3, a read error is the likely cause. This chain connects TRBV9 to TRBJ2-2; 10 nucleotides match TRBD2. From germline, CDR1 is SGDLS and CDR2 YYNGEE. CDR3 size: 16 residues. V shed 4 bases and J 2 bases; nucleotides not matched to a gene: 5. CDR3 in amino acids: CASSISGGGNTGELFS. As DNA, the CDR3 is TGTGCCAGCAGCATAAGCGGGGGGGGCAACACCGGGGAGCTGTTTTCT.

This clonotype turned up a few times. This rearrangement joins TRBV28 to TRBJ2-7; 10 bases match TRBD1. Germline V gene sequence: CDR1 MDHEN, CDR2 SYDVKM. The trim removed 7 bases at V and 5 bases at J, leaving 11 bases unmatched. The CDR3 extends over 15 amino acids. Written as DNA, the CDR3 is TGTGCCAGCACCCCCGGGGACAGGGGACTGAACGAGCAGTACGTC. It is translated as CASTPGDRGLNEQYV.